This T cell receptor (beta chain) was documented in a study of T cell responses to AZD1222 COVID-19 vaccine. Study details: Some second doses came at about 4 weeks and others at about 12 weeks; these were pooled. Study results and caveats: Nearly half of the spike-specific TCRs reportedly recognize variant regions that carry no mutations.

Trimming took 3 bases from V and 1 from J; bases not matched to a gene: 6. The length of the CDR3 is 15 residues. Germline V CDR1 and CDR2: SGHDT, YYEEEE. The protocol was immunoSEQ multiplex PCR, while the TCRdb copy is restricted to in-frame clones and leaves out a portion. The repertoire includes 150,000 or so clones, about 88% of them detected once, and around 3% sits in the top ten. With regard to this clone: Its target is not known.

This specimen was peripheral blood, taken on day 0 of AZD1222 vaccination. This clonotype was obtained from an adult in good health. V usage is TRBV5-6 and J usage is TRBJ1-2; TRBD1 agrees at 7 bases. CDR3 DNA: TGTGCCAGCAGCTATCGGACAGGTATTAACTATGGCTACACCTTC. Encoded protein: CASSYRTGINYGYTF.